This note documents a single TCR beta chain sequence. The antigen is undetermined. Unique-molecular-identifier-tagged TCR beta cDNA libraries were used. Out of 1 to 10 million T cells, 480,000 or so cDNA molecules were generated. From the PCR reads, TCRdb called clonotypes with MiXCR, one entry per CDR3 protein. Of almost 700,000 distinct CDR3 sequences in the sample, approximately 60% were seen once. These data belong to a study of post-analysis software for immune sequencing data. Whole-study context: The disease courses spanned relapsing-remitting, secondary progressive and progressive-relapsing forms of multiple sclerosis. General study results and limits: Patients had higher frequencies than controls of about 5 TRBV segments, including TRBV5-6, TRBV5-1 and TRBV20-1. Controls significantly exceeded multiple sclerosis patients in normalized Chao1 diversity. Samples made in the same batch grouped tightly together by F measure.

Germline values: CDR1 MDHEN, CDR2 SYDVKM. The CDR3 consists of 15 residues. Trimming at V came to 7 bases and at J to 13 bases, leaving 20 bases not matched to a gene. The TCR sequence derives from a girl aged 2-9 years with multiple sclerosis. The chain joins TRBV28 to TRBJ2-5, with 8 bases aligning to TRBD1. Sample: blood. Here the CDR3 reads CASTIPTGAISVWYF. The CDR3 coding sequence is TGTGCCAGCACCATACCGACAGGGGCTATCAGTGTATGGTACTTC.